The source of this T cell receptor (beta chain) is a study of T cell responses to AZD1222 COVID-19 vaccine. Looked up from germline, CDR1 is LGHDT and CDR2 is YNNKEL (reference sequence). Germline trimming cut 2 bases from V and 7 bases from J; bases unmatched to any gene: 7. The CDR3 is 14 amino acids. Generated by immunoSEQ multiplex PCR, the TCRdb table keeps only in-frame clones and is missing some. The table includes 120,000 or so clones, about 93% detected once. To note about this clone: Its target is not known.

Overall study findings and caveats: It should be noted that donors were predominantly white British and more often female, and clonal diversity was possibly underestimated. Reportedly, nearly half the spike-specific TCRs target unmutated variant regions.

V gene TRBV3-1 (or the pseudogene TRBV3-2) combines with J gene TRBJ2-7; 8 bases align to TRBD1. This material consisted of peripheral blood, taken 28 days after the second AZD1222 dose. This TCR derives from an adult who received the AZD1222 COVID-19 vaccine. CDR3 nucleotide sequence: TGTGCCAGCAGCCAATTTTCAACAGGGGGAGAGCAGTACTTC. Residues: CASSQFSTGGEQYF.